The 13 T cell receptor beta chains presented below share a single source sample, sequenced in a study of blood T cells in healthy people across ages. A second PCR of roughly 6 to 12 cycles used a sample-barcoded 5' primer and a J-beta primer mix. TCRdb passed the 5' RACE reads through MiXCR, listing each CDR3 protein once. This sample carries 1,800,000 or so distinct CDR3 sequences, roughly two fifths of them seen once, and the ten largest clones take around 23%. Material: blood. These receptors all stem from a human donor in good health.

This chain connects TRBV9 to TRBJ2-7, with 8 bases lining up with TRBD2. Germline values: CDR1 SGDLS, CDR2 YYNGEE. The CDR3 is 14 residues long. V trimming: 2 bases; J trimming: 5 bases; junction bases outside the gene matches: 6. The CDR3 DNA follows: TGTGCCAGCAGCGTCGGGGGGGGAGGGCACGAGCAGTACTTC. The encoded protein is CASSVGGGGHEQYF.

The gene calls are TRBV7-2 and TRBJ2-2; the D is unclear. Germline CDR1 SGHTA, CDR2 FQGNSA. This CDR3 region has 15 residues. Trimming took off 5 bases at V and 0 bases at J, with 10 bases between the two ends. CDR3 amino acids: CASSRPPANTGELFF. The DNA of the CDR3 is TGTGCCAGCAGCCGCCCCCCCGCGAACACCGGGGAGCTGTTTTTT.

The chain has TRBV9 and TRBJ2-1; 8 bases line up with TRBD1. Germline loops: CDR1 SGDLS, CDR2 YYNGEE. CDR3 size: 15 residues. The V segment lost 2 bases and the J segment 3 bases; nucleotides outside the gene matches: 4. The CDR3 DNA sequence: TGTGCCAGCAGCGTCGCTGACAGGGGCTACAATGAGCAGTTCTTC. Translation gives CASSVADRGYNEQFF.

Remarks on this clonotype: A far larger clone is off by one base, so a read error is likely. J is TRBJ2-1 and V is TRBV13; D not certain. This CDR3 region has 12 residues. The V gene lost 4 bases and the J gene lost 10 bases, with 11 bases spanning the gap. Looked up from germline, CDR1 is PRHDT and CDR2 is FYEKMQ (reference sequence). The DNA of the CDR3 is TGTGCCAGCAGCTCCCTCTCCTACGAGCAGTTCTTC. Protein: CASSSLSYEQFF.

Remarks on this clonotype: One junction end disagrees with the germline gene, perhaps due to a read error. The chain recombines TRBV20-1 with TRBJ1-5; a possible D gene is TRBD1 (6 bases). This CDR3 comprises 15 residues. Germline V gives CDR1 DFQATT, CDR2 SNEGSKA (reference sequence). CDR3 in amino acids: CSASLSEGVNQPRHF. In nucleotides, the CDR3 is TGCAGTGCTAGCCTCTCGGAGGGGGTAAATCAGCCCCGGCATTTT.

This sequence joins TRBV6-1 and TRBJ2-1; 8 bases map to TRBD1. J gave up 6 bases and V 6 bases, and 19 bases lay outside the gene matches. The germline gives CDR1 MNHNS, CDR2 SASEGT. This CDR3 contains 18 residues. The CDR3 is CASSLYGARQGLSNEQFF. The DNA of the CDR3 is TGTGCCAGCAGCCTTTACGGGGCCAGACAGGGGCTATCCAATGAGCAGTTCTTC.

The chain employs TRBV5-4 and TRBJ2-5; 8 positions agree with TRBD2. V lost 1 base and J lost 11; bases outside the gene matches: 10. Germline CDR1 is SGHNT and CDR2 is YYREEE (reference sequence). The CDR3 runs 14 residues. The CDR3 loop is CASSLSGGHNEQYF. Written as DNA, the CDR3 is TGTGCCAGCAGCTTGAGCGGGGGACACAATGAGCAGTACTTC. Looking up the rest from reference TRBV5-4 and TRBJ2-5 gives the full variable domain: ETGVTQSPTHLIKTRGQQVTLRCSSQSGHNTVSWYQQALGQGPQFIFQYYREEENGRGNFPPRFSGLQFPNYSSELNVNALELDDSALYLCASSLSGGHNEQYFGPGTRLLVL.

The chain uses TRBV24-1 and TRBJ2-1; no firm D call. This CDR3 contains 11 residues. CDR1 KGHDR and CDR2 SFDVKD come from the germline V gene. V lost 3 bases to trimming and J lost 8 bases, with 4 bases between them. The CDR3 sequence is CATSDRDEQFF. In nucleotides, the CDR3 is TGTGCCACCAGTGATAGGGATGAGCAGTTCTTC.

The rearrangement links TRBV6-1 to TRBJ2-1; D remains ambiguous. Germline assignment: CDR1 MNHNS and CDR2 SASEGT. The CDR3 runs 12 residues. V lost 4 bases to trimming and J lost 5 bases, with 6 bases between them. The DNA for the CDR3 is TGTGCCAGCAGTGGGGTGGACAATGAGCAGTTCTTC. Translating gives CASSGVDNEQFF.

The gene calls are TRBV5-1 and TRBJ2-3; 14 bases line up with TRBD2. Trimming cost V 5 bases and J 3 bases; bases outside gene matches: 5. The CDR3 runs to 16 residues. The germline gives CDR1 SGHRS, CDR2 YFSETQ. The CDR3: CASRTSGGAGTDTQYF. The DNA for the CDR3 is TGCGCCAGCAGGACTAGCGGGGGGGCCGGAACAGATACGCAGTATTTT.

This sequence joins TRBV24-1 and TRBJ1-1, with unresolved D. CDR1 KGHDR and CDR2 SFDVKD come from the germline V gene. Between the trimmed V and J ends, which lost 1 base and 1 base, there was a span of 12 bases. The CDR3 has 16 residues. DNA for the CDR3: TGTGCCACCAGTGATTTATTCCCGGGGTCGAACACTGAAGCTTTCTTT. Its protein product is CATSDLFPGSNTEAFF.

J is TRBJ1-2 and V is TRBV29-1; perhaps TRBD1 as D (6 bases). The CDR3 covers 15 residues. V dropped 0 bases and J dropped 5 bases, with 16 bases sitting between them. Germline V gene sequence: CDR1 SQVTM, CDR2 ANQGSEA. CDR3 in DNA: TGCAGCGTTGAAGATCTGAGTGGCAGGGGTTATGGCTACACCTTC. It yields the protein CSVEDLSGRGYGYTF.

This chain links TRBV6-2 or TRBV6-3 with TRBJ2-1; maybe TRBD2 (7 bases). The CDR3 contains 17 residues. The V gene lost 7 bases and the J gene lost 0 bases, with 19 bases spanning the gap. CDR1 and CDR2 from the germline V gene are MNHEY and SVGEGT. CDR3 nucleotide sequence: TGTGCCAGCACCCAGTTAGGGGGGGCGAGCTCCTACAATGAGCAGTTCTTC. It yields the protein CASTQLGGASSYNEQFF.